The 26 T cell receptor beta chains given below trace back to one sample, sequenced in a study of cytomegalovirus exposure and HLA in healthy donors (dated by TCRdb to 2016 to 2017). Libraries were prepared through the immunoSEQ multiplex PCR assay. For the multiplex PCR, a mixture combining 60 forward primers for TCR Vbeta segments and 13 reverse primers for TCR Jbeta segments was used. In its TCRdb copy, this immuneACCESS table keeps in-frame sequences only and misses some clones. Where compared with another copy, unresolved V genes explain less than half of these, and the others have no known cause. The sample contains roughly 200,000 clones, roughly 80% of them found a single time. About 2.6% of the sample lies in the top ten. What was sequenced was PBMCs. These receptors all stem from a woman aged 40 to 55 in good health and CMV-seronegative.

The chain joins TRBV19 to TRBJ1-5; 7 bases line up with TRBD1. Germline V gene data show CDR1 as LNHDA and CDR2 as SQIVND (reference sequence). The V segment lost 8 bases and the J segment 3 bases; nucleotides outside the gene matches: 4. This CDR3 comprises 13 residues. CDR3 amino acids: CASWGQYNQPQHF. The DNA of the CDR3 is TGTGCCAGTTGGGGACAGTACAATCAGCCCCAGCATTTT.

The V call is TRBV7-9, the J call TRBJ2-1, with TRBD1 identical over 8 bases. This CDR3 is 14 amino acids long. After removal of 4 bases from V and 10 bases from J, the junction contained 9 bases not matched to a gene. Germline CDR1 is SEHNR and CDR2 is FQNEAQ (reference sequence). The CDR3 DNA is TGTGCCAGCAGCTCCATTATCGGGACAGGCGAGCAGTTCTTC. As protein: CASSSIIGTGEQFF. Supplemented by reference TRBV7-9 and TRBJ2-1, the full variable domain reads DTGVSQNPRHKITKRGQNVTFRCDPISEHNRLYWYRQTLGQGPEFLTYFQNEAQLEKSRLLSDRFSAERPKGSFSTLEIQRTEQGDSAMYLCASSSIIGTGEQFFGPGTRLTVL.

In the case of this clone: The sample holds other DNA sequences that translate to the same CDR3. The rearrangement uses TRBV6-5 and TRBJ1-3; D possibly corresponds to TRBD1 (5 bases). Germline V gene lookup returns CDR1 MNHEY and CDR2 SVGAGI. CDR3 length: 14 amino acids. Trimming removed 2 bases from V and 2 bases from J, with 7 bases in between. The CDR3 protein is CASSYGATGNTIYF. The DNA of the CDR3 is TGTGCCAGCAGTTACGGGGCAACTGGAAACACCATATATTTT.

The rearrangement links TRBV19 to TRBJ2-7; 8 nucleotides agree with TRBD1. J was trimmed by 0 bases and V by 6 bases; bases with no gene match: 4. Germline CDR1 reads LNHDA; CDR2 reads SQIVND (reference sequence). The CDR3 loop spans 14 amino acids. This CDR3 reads CASSPDRDSYEQYF. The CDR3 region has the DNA TGTGCCAGTAGCCCGGACAGGGACTCCTACGAGCAGTACTTC. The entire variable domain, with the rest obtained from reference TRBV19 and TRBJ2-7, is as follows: DGGITQSPKYLFRKEGQNVTLSCEQNLNHDAMYWYRQDPGQGLRLIYYSQIVNDFQKGDIAEGYSVSREKKESFPLTVTSAQKNPTAFYLCASSPDRDSYEQYFGPGTRLTVT.

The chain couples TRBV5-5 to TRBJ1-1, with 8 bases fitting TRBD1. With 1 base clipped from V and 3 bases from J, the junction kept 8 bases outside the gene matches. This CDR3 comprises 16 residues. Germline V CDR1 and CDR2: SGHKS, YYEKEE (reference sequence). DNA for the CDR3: TGTGCCAGCAGCTTGTCTTCAGGGGGCGTATACACTGAAGCTTTCTTT. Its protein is CASSLSSGGVYTEAFF.

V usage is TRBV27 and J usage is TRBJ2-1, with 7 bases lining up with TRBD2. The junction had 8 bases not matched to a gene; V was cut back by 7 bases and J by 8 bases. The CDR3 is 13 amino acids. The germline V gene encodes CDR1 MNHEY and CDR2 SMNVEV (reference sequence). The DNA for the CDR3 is TGTGCCAGCACCGAATGGGCGGGAGATGAGCAGTTCTTC. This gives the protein CASTEWAGDEQFF.

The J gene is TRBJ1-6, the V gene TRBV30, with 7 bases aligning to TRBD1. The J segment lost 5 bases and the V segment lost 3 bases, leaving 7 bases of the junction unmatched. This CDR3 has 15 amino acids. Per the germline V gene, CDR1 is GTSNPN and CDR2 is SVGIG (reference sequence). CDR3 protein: CAWRIRDSNNSPLHF. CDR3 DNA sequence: TGTGCCTGGAGGATCCGGGACAGCAATAATTCACCCCTCCACTTT.

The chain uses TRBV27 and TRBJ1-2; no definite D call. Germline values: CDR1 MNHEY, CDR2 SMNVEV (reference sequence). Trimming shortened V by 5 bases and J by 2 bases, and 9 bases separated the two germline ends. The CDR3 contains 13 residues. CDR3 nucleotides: TGTGCCAGCAGTCGTCGTGAGAACTATGGCTACACCTTC. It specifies CASSRRENYGYTF.

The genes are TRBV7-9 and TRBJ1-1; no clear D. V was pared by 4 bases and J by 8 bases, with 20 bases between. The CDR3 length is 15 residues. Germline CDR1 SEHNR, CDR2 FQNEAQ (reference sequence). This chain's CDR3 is CASSSPTRIYEEAFF. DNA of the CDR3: TGTGCCAGCAGCTCACCGACACGGATATATGAAGAAGCTTTCTTT.

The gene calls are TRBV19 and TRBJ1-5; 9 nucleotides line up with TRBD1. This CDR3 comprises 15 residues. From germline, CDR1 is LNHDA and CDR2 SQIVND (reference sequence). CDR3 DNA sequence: TGTGCTTCCGGGACAGGGTACTATAGCAATCAGCCCCAGCATTTT. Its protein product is CASGTGYYSNQPQHF.

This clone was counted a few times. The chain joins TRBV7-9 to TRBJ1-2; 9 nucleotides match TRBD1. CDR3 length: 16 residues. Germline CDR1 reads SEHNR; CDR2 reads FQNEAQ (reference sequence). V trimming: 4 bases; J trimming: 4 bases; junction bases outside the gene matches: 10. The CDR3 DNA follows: TGTGCCAGCAGCTACCTGGACAGGGGCGAAAGCTATGGCTACACCTTC. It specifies CASSYLDRGESYGYTF.

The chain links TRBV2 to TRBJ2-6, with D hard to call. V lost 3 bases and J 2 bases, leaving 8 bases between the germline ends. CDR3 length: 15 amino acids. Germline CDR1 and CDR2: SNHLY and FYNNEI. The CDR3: CASSDGVTGANVLTF. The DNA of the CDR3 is TGTGCCAGCAGTGATGGAGTTACTGGGGCCAACGTCCTGACTTTC. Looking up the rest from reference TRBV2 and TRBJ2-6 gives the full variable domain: EPEVTQTPSHQVTQMGQEVILRCVPISNHLYFYWYRQILGQKVEFLVSFYNNEISEKSEIFDDQFSVERPDGSNFTLKIRSTKLEDSAMYFCASSDGVTGANVLTFGAGSRLTVL.

The CDR3 DNA sequence: TGTGCCAGCAGGACGGGACAGGGAAATTCACCCCTCCACTTT. Translated, it gives CASRTGQGNSPLHF. The genes are TRBV28 and TRBJ1-6; 9 bases are shared with TRBD1. Trimming at V came to 6 bases and at J to 7 bases, leaving 4 bases not matched to a gene. CDR3 size: 14 residues. CDR1 is MDHEN and CDR2 is SYDVKM in the germline V gene. The full variable domain, in which reference TRBV28 and TRBJ1-6 provide the parts outside the CDR3, is DVKVTQSSRYLVKRTGEKVFLECVQDMDHENMFWYRQDPGLGLRLIYFSYDVKMKEKGDIPEGYSVSREKKERFSLILESASTNQTSMYLCASRTGQGNSPLHFGNGTRLTVT.

CDR3 DNA: TGCGCCAGCAGCTCCTGGACAGGGGGCAGATCCTACGAGCAGTACTTC. Amino acid sequence: CASSSWTGGRSYEQYF. The chain uses TRBV4-1 and TRBJ2-7; 11 positions match TRBD1. CDR1 and CDR2 (germline): MGHRA, YSYEKL. The CDR3 has 16 residues. V shed 5 bases, J shed 1 base, and the junction held 7 bases outside the gene matches.

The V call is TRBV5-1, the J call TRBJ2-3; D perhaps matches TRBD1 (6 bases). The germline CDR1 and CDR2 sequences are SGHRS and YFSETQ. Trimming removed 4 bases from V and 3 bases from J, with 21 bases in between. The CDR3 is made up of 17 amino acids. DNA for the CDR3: TGCGCCAGCAGCCCAACGTGGGGGCAGTTGTTTACAGATACGCAGTATTTT. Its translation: CASSPTWGQLFTDTQYF.

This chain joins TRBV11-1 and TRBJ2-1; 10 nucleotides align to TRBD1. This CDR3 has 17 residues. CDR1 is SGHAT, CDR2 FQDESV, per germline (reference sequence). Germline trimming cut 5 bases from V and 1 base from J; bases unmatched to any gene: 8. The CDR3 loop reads CASSPDRGHGSYNEQFF. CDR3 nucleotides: TGTGCCAGCAGCCCCGACAGGGGGCATGGGTCCTACAATGAGCAGTTCTTC.

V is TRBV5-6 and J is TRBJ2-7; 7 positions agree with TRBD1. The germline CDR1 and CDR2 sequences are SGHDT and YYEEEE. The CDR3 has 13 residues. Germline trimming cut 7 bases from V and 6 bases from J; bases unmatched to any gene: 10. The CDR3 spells CASGYQRGREQYF. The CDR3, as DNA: TGTGCCAGCGGATACCAAAGGGGGCGCGAGCAGTACTTC.

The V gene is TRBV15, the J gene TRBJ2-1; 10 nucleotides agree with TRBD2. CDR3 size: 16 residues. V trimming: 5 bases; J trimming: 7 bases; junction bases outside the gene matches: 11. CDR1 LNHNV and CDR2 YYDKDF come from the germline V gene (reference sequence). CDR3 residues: CATSGGLAGVSNEQFF. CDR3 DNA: TGTGCCACCAGCGGAGGTCTAGCGGGAGTGAGTAATGAGCAGTTCTTC.

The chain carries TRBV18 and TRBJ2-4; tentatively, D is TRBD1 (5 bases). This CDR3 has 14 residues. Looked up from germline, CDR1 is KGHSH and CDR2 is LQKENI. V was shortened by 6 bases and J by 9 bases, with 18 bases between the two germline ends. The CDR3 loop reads CASSIPGHQGIQYF. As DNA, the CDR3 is TGTGCCAGCTCCATCCCCGGACACCAGGGCATTCAGTACTTC.

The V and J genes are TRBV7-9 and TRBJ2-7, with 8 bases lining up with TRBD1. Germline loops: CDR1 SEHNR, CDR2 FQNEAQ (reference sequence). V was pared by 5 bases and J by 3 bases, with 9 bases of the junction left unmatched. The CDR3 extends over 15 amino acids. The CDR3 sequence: CASSLGRTGNYEQYF. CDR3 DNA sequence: TGTGCCAGCAGCCTGGGCCGGACAGGGAACTACGAGCAGTACTTC.

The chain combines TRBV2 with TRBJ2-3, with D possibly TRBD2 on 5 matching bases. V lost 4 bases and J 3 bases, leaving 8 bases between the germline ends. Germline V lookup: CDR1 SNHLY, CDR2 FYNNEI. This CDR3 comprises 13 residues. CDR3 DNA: TGTGCCAGCAGTGTTCGGGAAACAGATACGCAGTATTTT. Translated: CASSVRETDTQYF.

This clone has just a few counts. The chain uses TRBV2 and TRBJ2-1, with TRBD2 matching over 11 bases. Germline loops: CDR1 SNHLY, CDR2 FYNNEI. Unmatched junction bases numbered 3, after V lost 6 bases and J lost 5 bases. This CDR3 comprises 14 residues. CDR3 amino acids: CASSGLAGHNEQFF. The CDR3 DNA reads TGTGCCAGCAGCGGACTAGCGGGTCACAATGAGCAGTTCTTC.

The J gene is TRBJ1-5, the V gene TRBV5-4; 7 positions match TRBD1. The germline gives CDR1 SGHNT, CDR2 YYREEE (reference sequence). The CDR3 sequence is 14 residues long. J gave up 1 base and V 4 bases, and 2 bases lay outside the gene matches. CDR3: CASSRQGSNQPQHF. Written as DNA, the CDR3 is TGTGCCAGCAGCCGACAGGGAAGCAATCAGCCCCAGCATTTT.

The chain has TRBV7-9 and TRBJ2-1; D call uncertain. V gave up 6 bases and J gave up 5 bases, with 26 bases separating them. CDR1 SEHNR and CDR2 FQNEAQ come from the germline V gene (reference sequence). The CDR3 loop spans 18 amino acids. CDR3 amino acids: CASRNPSPNGEEDNEQFF. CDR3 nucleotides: TGTGCCAGCAGAAATCCCTCGCCCAATGGAGAGGAAGACAATGAGCAGTTCTTC.

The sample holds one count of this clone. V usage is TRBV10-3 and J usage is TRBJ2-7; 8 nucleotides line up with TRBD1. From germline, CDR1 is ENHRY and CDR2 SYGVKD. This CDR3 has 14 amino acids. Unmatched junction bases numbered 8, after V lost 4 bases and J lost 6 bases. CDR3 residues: CAISGQGLWGEQYF. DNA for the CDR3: TGTGCCATCAGTGGACAGGGGTTGTGGGGCGAGCAGTACTTC.

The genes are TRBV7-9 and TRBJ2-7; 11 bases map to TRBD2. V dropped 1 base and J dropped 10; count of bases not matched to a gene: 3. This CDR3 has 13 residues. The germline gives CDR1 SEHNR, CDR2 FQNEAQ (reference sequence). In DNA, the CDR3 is TGTGCCAGCAGCTTAGATCTAGCGGGAGGCCAGTACTTC. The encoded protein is CASSLDLAGGQYF.